These T cell receptor beta chains were read from a single sample in a study of sequential checkpoint blockade in melanoma. Assay used: immunoSEQ multiplex PCR; TCRdb lists only in-frame clones, some missing. The table records approximately 12,000 clones, over 60% of them present only once. The material was CD8+ T cells sorted from blood (inferred from file names), obtained from a patient given nivolumab and ipilimumab in sequence. The origin of the receptors is a human donor with melanoma. Each CDR3 is given with its conserved first and last residue. The D gene is left open where the match is weak. For some rows the clone size is stated as once, few or many, or as a class when expanded; others skip it.

cdr3_nt: TGTGCCAGCAGCGTAGAGGCGAGGGTCTACGAGCAGTACTTC
cdr3_aa: CASSVEARVYEQYF
v_call: TRBV9
clone_size: -
j_call: TRBJ2-7
d_call: -

cdr3_nt: TGTGCCTGGAGTAGACAGCCCAATTCACCCCTCCACTTT
cdr3_aa: CAWSRQPNSPLHF
v_call: TRBV30
clone_size: -
j_call: TRBJ1-6
d_call: -

cdr3_nt: TGTGCCAGTAGGATGGGAGGTCTTGTTGGCTACACCTTC
cdr3_aa: CASRMGGLVGYTF
v_call: TRBV19
clone_size: -
j_call: TRBJ1-2
d_call: -

cdr3_nt: TGTGCCAGCAGTGAATATGGGCACGGAAGAAACACCATATATTTT
cdr3_aa: CASSEYGHGRNTIYF
v_call: TRBV2
clone_size: -
j_call: TRBJ1-3
d_call: -

cdr3_nt: TGTGCCAGCAGTGGGGGGACTAAAAGGCCCAGGGAACATCAGCCCCAGCATTTT
cdr3_aa: CASSGGTKRPREHQPQHF
v_call: TRBV2
clone_size: -
j_call: TRBJ1-5
d_call: -

cdr3_nt: TGTGCCAGCAGTCCCGGGACAGGGCACGGGGAGCTGTTTTTT
cdr3_aa: CASSPGTGHGELFF
v_call: TRBV27
clone_size: -
j_call: TRBJ2-2
d_call: TRBD1

cdr3_nt: TGTGCTAGTGGTTTGACAGATAATGAAAAACTGTTTTTT
cdr3_aa: CASGLTDNEKLFF
v_call: TRBV12-5
clone_size: medium-sized
j_call: TRBJ1-4
d_call: -

cdr3_nt: TGTGCCTGGAGTGACCCCTACTACCGACTGGGCACAGATACGCAGTATTTT
cdr3_aa: CAWSDPYYRLGTDTQYF
v_call: TRBV30
clone_size: -
j_call: TRBJ2-3
d_call: -

cdr3_nt: TGTGCCAGCAGTTTATCGACAGGGTCCTACGAGCAGTACTTC
cdr3_aa: CASSLSTGSYEQYF
v_call: TRBV27
clone_size: -
j_call: TRBJ2-7
d_call: TRBD1

cdr3_nt: TGCGCCAGCAGCTTGGACGGGGGACTAGCGCGGTACGAGCAGTACTTC
cdr3_aa: CASSLDGGLARYEQYF
v_call: TRBV5-1
clone_size: -
j_call: TRBJ2-7
d_call: TRBD2

cdr3_nt: TGTGCCAGCAGCTTAGTGTCACATACAACCTACGAGCAGTACTTC
cdr3_aa: CASSLVSHTTYEQYF
v_call: TRBV13
clone_size: once
j_call: TRBJ2-7
d_call: -

cdr3_nt: TGTGCCAGCAGCTTCTACGGGAGTACCTACGAGCGGTACTTC
cdr3_aa: CASSFYGSTYERYF
v_call: TRBV7-2
clone_size: -
j_call: TRBJ2-7
d_call: -

cdr3_nt: TGTGCCAGTAGTTATGGGGCCGGAGGCTACACCTTC
cdr3_aa: CASSYGAGGYTF
v_call: TRBV19
clone_size: -
j_call: TRBJ1-2
d_call: -

cdr3_nt: TGTGCCAGCTTGGTCCAGGGTGGGGAGCAGTTCTTC
cdr3_aa: CASLVQGGEQFF
v_call: TRBV6-1
clone_size: -
j_call: TRBJ2-1
d_call: -

cdr3_nt: TGTGCCAGCAGCGTCACTAGCGGGGGCTACGAGCAGTACTTC
cdr3_aa: CASSVTSGGYEQYF
v_call: TRBV9
clone_size: -
j_call: TRBJ2-7
d_call: TRBD2

cdr3_nt: TGCGCCAGCAGCCAAGATCGGGGGGGAGGCTACGAGCAGTACTTC
cdr3_aa: CASSQDRGGGYEQYF
v_call: TRBV4-1
clone_size: -
j_call: TRBJ2-7
d_call: TRBD2

cdr3_nt: TGTGCCAGCAGTCCCCCCTTAGGGACTAGCGGTTTTTACAATGAGCAGTTCTTC
cdr3_aa: CASSPPLGTSGFYNEQFF
v_call: TRBV28
clone_size: -
j_call: TRBJ2-1
d_call: TRBD2

cdr3_nt: TGTGCCAGTAGTATAGAAGGCAGGGGGTACAATCAGCCCCAGCATTTT
cdr3_aa: CASSIEGRGYNQPQHF
v_call: TRBV19
clone_size: -
j_call: TRBJ1-5
d_call: TRBD1

cdr3_nt: TGTGCCAGCAGCCTTATCGCTAGCGGGAGGAGCACAGATACGCAGTATTTT
cdr3_aa: CASSLIASGRSTDTQYF
v_call: TRBV27
clone_size: -
j_call: TRBJ2-3
d_call: TRBD2

cdr3_nt: TGTGCCAGCAGCAGTCCTGGGCAGGCTAGCAATCAGCCCCAGCATTTT
cdr3_aa: CASSSPGQASNQPQHF
v_call: TRBV28
clone_size: large
j_call: TRBJ1-5
d_call: -

cdr3_nt: TGTGCCAGCAGCTTAGACGAAGGGGGGACTAGCGTAAATGAGCAGTTCTTC
cdr3_aa: CASSLDEGGTSVNEQFF
v_call: TRBV7-3
clone_size: -
j_call: TRBJ2-1
d_call: TRBD2

cdr3_nt: TGTGCCAGCAGTGCAGGGGTTGATGCAGATACGCAGTATTTT
cdr3_aa: CASSAGVDADTQYF
v_call: TRBV6-4
clone_size: -
j_call: TRBJ2-3
d_call: -

cdr3_nt: TGCGCCAGCAGCCTGAGCGCGGGGGACACCACCTACGAGCAGCACTTC
cdr3_aa: CASSLSAGDTTYEQHF
v_call: TRBV4-3
clone_size: -
j_call: TRBJ2-7
d_call: -

cdr3_nt: TGCGCCAGCAGCCATGGGACTAGGGAAAGAAATGAGCAGTTCTTC
cdr3_aa: CASSHGTRERNEQFF
v_call: TRBV4-1
clone_size: -
j_call: TRBJ2-1
d_call: TRBD2

cdr3_nt: TGTGCCAGCAGTTACCGGGAGTTGGCCCCTAATGAAAAACTGTTTTTT
cdr3_aa: CASSYRELAPNEKLFF
v_call: TRBV6-6
clone_size: -
j_call: TRBJ1-4
d_call: -

cdr3_nt: TGTGCCACCACAAATCTCGGGACAAGAAACTACGAGCAGTACTTC
cdr3_aa: CATTNLGTRNYEQYF
v_call: TRBV6-6
clone_size: -
j_call: TRBJ2-7
d_call: -

cdr3_nt: TGTGCCAGTAGTCCGAGCGGACAGAACTATGGCTACACCTTC
cdr3_aa: CASSPSGQNYGYTF
v_call: TRBV19
clone_size: -
j_call: TRBJ1-2
d_call: -

cdr3_nt: TGTGCCAGCAGCGAACAATGGGGGACAGGGGACTATGGCTACACCTTC
cdr3_aa: CASSEQWGTGDYGYTF
v_call: TRBV11-2
clone_size: many
j_call: TRBJ1-2
d_call: TRBD1

cdr3_nt: TGTGCCAGCAGCGTAGGGCAGTCTAGCAATCAGCCCCAGCATTTT
cdr3_aa: CASSVGQSSNQPQHF
v_call: TRBV9
clone_size: -
j_call: TRBJ1-5
d_call: -

cdr3_nt: TGTGCCTGGAGCGAAAGCGGGAGTTCCTACAATGAGCAGTTCTTC
cdr3_aa: CAWSESGSSYNEQFF
v_call: TRBV30
clone_size: once
j_call: TRBJ2-1
d_call: TRBD2

cdr3_nt: TGTGCCAGCAGTAACTCCCTAAGTTCTAGCGGAGGGACCGGGGAGCTGTTTTTT
cdr3_aa: CASSNSLSSSGGTGELFF
v_call: TRBV6-4
clone_size: medium-sized
j_call: TRBJ2-2
d_call: TRBD2

cdr3_nt: TGTGCCAGCAGCTTCGACAGGGTAGGGGCCTACGAGCAGTACTTC
cdr3_aa: CASSFDRVGAYEQYF
v_call: TRBV7-8
clone_size: once
j_call: TRBJ2-7
d_call: TRBD1

cdr3_nt: TGTGCCAGCAGCCACAGACTAGCGGGAGAGTACGAGCAGTACTTC
cdr3_aa: CASSHRLAGEYEQYF
v_call: TRBV4-2
clone_size: -
j_call: TRBJ2-7
d_call: TRBD2

cdr3_nt: TGTGCCAGCAGTTACTCGGGGGGGGGTGAAAAACTGTTTTTT
cdr3_aa: CASSYSGGGEKLFF
v_call: TRBV6-6
clone_size: -
j_call: TRBJ1-4
d_call: -

cdr3_nt: TGTGCCAGCTCTACTAGCGGGAGAAGTCAAGAGACCCAGTACTTC
cdr3_aa: CASSTSGRSQETQYF
v_call: TRBV9
clone_size: -
j_call: TRBJ2-5
d_call: TRBD2

cdr3_nt: TGTGCCAGCAGCCAAGGGGGCAGATACGAGCAGTACTTC
cdr3_aa: CASSQGGRYEQYF
v_call: TRBV11-2
clone_size: few
j_call: TRBJ2-7
d_call: TRBD1

cdr3_nt: TGTGCCAGCAGTTACTTCGGTGGCAGGGCCGGTGGAGGCTACACCTTC
cdr3_aa: CASSYFGGRAGGGYTF
v_call: TRBV6-5
clone_size: large
j_call: TRBJ1-2
d_call: -

cdr3_nt: TGCGCCAGCAGCTTCGGGACAGGGAGATACGAGCAGTACTTC
cdr3_aa: CASSFGTGRYEQYF
v_call: TRBV4-1
clone_size: -
j_call: TRBJ2-7
d_call: TRBD1

cdr3_nt: TGTGCCAGCAGCCCCGGACTAGCGGGGGGGCTGTGGGATACGCAGTATTTT
cdr3_aa: CASSPGLAGGLWDTQYF
v_call: TRBV13
clone_size: -
j_call: TRBJ2-3
d_call: TRBD2

cdr3_nt: TGTGCCAGCAGCCCAAGCCCGGGACAGGGGATCACGAACACTGAAGCTTTCTTT
cdr3_aa: CASSPSPGQGITNTEAFF
v_call: TRBV7-9
clone_size: -
j_call: TRBJ1-1
d_call: TRBD1

cdr3_nt: TGTGCCAGCAGCTGGAGCGGGGGAGTAGGGGGTGAGCAGTTCTTC
cdr3_aa: CASSWSGGVGGEQFF
v_call: TRBV11-2
clone_size: -
j_call: TRBJ2-1
d_call: TRBD2

cdr3_nt: TGTGCCACCAGCAGCCGGGACAAATCTCTCTACGAGCAGTACTTC
cdr3_aa: CATSSRDKSLYEQYF
v_call: TRBV15
clone_size: once
j_call: TRBJ2-7
d_call: -

cdr3_nt: TGTGCCAGCAGCCAAGTTTACGGGGGGGCCTACGAGCAGTACTTC
cdr3_aa: CASSQVYGGAYEQYF
v_call: TRBV4-2
clone_size: -
j_call: TRBJ2-7
d_call: TRBD2

cdr3_nt: TGTGCCAGTAGTTACTACAGGGGGGAAGAGACCCAGTACTTC
cdr3_aa: CASSYYRGEETQYF
v_call: TRBV19
clone_size: once
j_call: TRBJ2-5
d_call: TRBD1

cdr3_nt: TGTGCCAGCAGCTCCGGTTCTGATGGCTACACCTTC
cdr3_aa: CASSSGSDGYTF
v_call: TRBV7-9
clone_size: few
j_call: TRBJ1-2
d_call: -

cdr3_nt: TGTGCCAGCACCGACAGGGATTGGGAGACCCAGTACTTC
cdr3_aa: CASTDRDWETQYF
v_call: TRBV10-3
clone_size: few
j_call: TRBJ2-5
d_call: TRBD1

cdr3_nt: TGCGCCAGCAGCCCAGCCAGGACACCAACCTCCTACGAGCAGTACTTC
cdr3_aa: CASSPARTPTSYEQYF
v_call: TRBV4-3
clone_size: -
j_call: TRBJ2-7
d_call: -

cdr3_nt: TGTGCCAGCAGCGCTAGTGGACAGGGCACATCAAGGGGCTACACCTTC
cdr3_aa: CASSASGQGTSRGYTF
v_call: TRBV4-2
clone_size: -
j_call: TRBJ1-2
d_call: TRBD1

cdr3_nt: TGTGCCAGCAGCCTTGGGACAGGGCACACTGAAGCTTTCTTT
cdr3_aa: CASSLGTGHTEAFF
v_call: TRBV6-6
clone_size: few
j_call: TRBJ1-1
d_call: TRBD1

cdr3_nt: TGCGCCAGCAGTGAGAGACCTCCCCAGGGCGCCGGGGGCGAGCAGTACTTC
cdr3_aa: CASSERPPQGAGGEQYF
v_call: TRBV10-1
clone_size: -
j_call: TRBJ2-7
d_call: -

cdr3_nt: TGTGCCAGTAGTATTTTTGGAGGGAAAGGCTACGAGCAGTACTTC
cdr3_aa: CASSIFGGKGYEQYF
v_call: TRBV19
clone_size: -
j_call: TRBJ2-7
d_call: -

cdr3_nt: TGTGCCAGCAGCTTGGTACAGGACAGGGGCTACACCTTC
cdr3_aa: CASSLVQDRGYTF
v_call: TRBV5-5
clone_size: -
j_call: TRBJ1-2
d_call: TRBD1

cdr3_nt: TGCGCCAGCAGCTTGGCCGGGACTAGCGGGAGTAGGAGCACAGATACGCAGTATTTT
cdr3_aa: CASSLAGTSGSRSTDTQYF
v_call: TRBV5-1
clone_size: -
j_call: TRBJ2-3
d_call: TRBD2

cdr3_nt: TGTGCCAGCAGCTTCGGAGGGCCGGACGAGCAGTACTTC
cdr3_aa: CASSFGGPDEQYF
v_call: TRBV7-2
clone_size: few
j_call: TRBJ2-7
d_call: -

cdr3_nt: TGCGCCAGCAGCACAGGGGGCGCCGGGGTAGGCTATGGCTACACCTTC
cdr3_aa: CASSTGGAGVGYGYTF
v_call: TRBV10-2
clone_size: few
j_call: TRBJ1-2
d_call: TRBD1

cdr3_nt: TGCGCCAGCAGCTTGGCGACAGGGAACTACGAGCAGTACTTC
cdr3_aa: CASSLATGNYEQYF
v_call: TRBV5-1
clone_size: -
j_call: TRBJ2-7
d_call: TRBD1

cdr3_nt: TGTGCCAGCAGTTTATTCCGACTAGCGGGAGGGCAAAACAATGAGCAGTTCTTC
cdr3_aa: CASSLFRLAGGQNNEQFF
v_call: TRBV28
clone_size: -
j_call: TRBJ2-1
d_call: TRBD2